The 4 T cell receptor beta chains below were found in one sample sequenced in a study of CD8+ T cells in alopecia areata. Following extraction, RNA underwent reverse transcription to cDNA, which served as the sequencing template. Using immunoSEQ multiplex PCR, the repertoire was profiled, and TCRdb retains in-frame clones only, with some absent. Seen here are approximately 200,000 clones, about three fifths observed once, and the top ten hold approximately 3.4%. The treatment was: oral pan-JAK inhibitor, 5-10 mg twice daily. The sequencing here drew on CD4+ T cells sorted from blood, taken at week 4, from a patient treated with tofacitinib. The receptors come from a human donor with alopecia areata.

The V and J genes are TRBV30 and TRBJ2-5; no reliable D call. Germline V CDR1 and CDR2: GTSNPN, SVGIG (reference sequence). The CDR3 is made up of 17 amino acids. V lost 3 bases and J 4 bases, leaving 24 bases between the germline ends. The CDR3 reads CAWSWGTLGSVRETQYF. As DNA, the CDR3 is TGTGCCTGGAGCTGGGGAACCCTGGGAAGCGTGAGAGAGACCCAGTACTTC.

This clone has a handful of counts. The chain has TRBV14 and TRBJ2-1; tentative D call: TRBD1 (6 bases). The CDR3 length is 15 residues. V lost 1 base and J 0 bases, leaving 7 bases between the germline ends. The V gene's germline CDR1 is SGHDN and CDR2 FVKESK. The CDR3: CASSQGTASYNEQFF. CDR3 DNA sequence: TGTGCCAGCAGCCAAGGGACAGCCTCCTACAATGAGCAGTTCTTC.

This clone occurred a few times. This rearrangement joins TRBV4-1 to TRBJ2-5; 7 nucleotides align to TRBD1. The germline V gene has CDR1 MGHRA and CDR2 YSYEKL. CDR3 length equals 17 residues. J lost 2 bases, V lost 3 bases, and 12 bases had no gene match. CDR3: CASSHPQDGTDQETQYF. Here the CDR3 DNA reads TGCGCCAGCAGCCACCCTCAGGACGGGACAGATCAAGAGACCCAGTACTTC.

The chain links TRBV6-5 to TRBJ1-2; D is unresolved. The V gene lost 6 bases and the J gene lost 3 bases, with 11 bases spanning the gap. This CDR3 contains 13 residues. The germline V gene has CDR1 MNHEY and CDR2 SVGAGI. In DNA, the CDR3 is TGTGCCAGCAGCTCCCTGGAAGACTATGGCTACACCTTC. Protein: CASSSLEDYGYTF.